These T cell receptor beta chains were read from a single sample in a study of cytomegalovirus exposure and HLA in healthy donors. Here immunoSEQ multiplex PCR was the method, and the copy in TCRdb shows in-frame clones only, minus some. The table has about 170,000 clones, less than 85% seen once. Sequenced material: PBMCs. Every receptor here comes from a male donor in good health and CMV-seronegative. The CDR3 runs from the conserved cysteine through the conserved F or W. D genes are given only for firm matches. Clone size is given for some rows only: seen once, a few or many times, or a class if the clone is expanded.

clone_size: few
d_call: TRBD2
v_call: TRBV6-1
j_call: TRBJ2-2
cdr3_aa: CASSEIGGGTGELFF
cdr3_nt: TGTGCCAGCAGTGAAATTGGGGGGGGAACCGGGGAGCTGTTTTTT

clone_size: NA
d_call: NA
v_call: TRBV10-2
j_call: TRBJ2-7
cdr3_aa: CASQTGGYEQYF
cdr3_nt: TGCGCCAGCCAGACCGGGGGCTACGAGCAGTACTTC

clone_size: NA
d_call: TRBD2
v_call: TRBV4-2
j_call: TRBJ2-7
cdr3_aa: CASSQELAGGPGDEQYF
cdr3_nt: TGTGCCAGCAGCCAAGAATTGGCGGGAGGGCCCGGTGACGAGCAGTACTTC

clone_size: NA
d_call: TRBD1
v_call: TRBV5-1
j_call: TRBJ2-5
cdr3_aa: CASSLAGTGSVETQYF
cdr3_nt: TGCGCCAGCAGCTTGGCGGGGACAGGGTCGGTAGAGACCCAGTACTTC

clone_size: NA
d_call: TRBD1
v_call: TRBV9
j_call: TRBJ1-2
cdr3_aa: CASSVEANPTGALYYGYTF
cdr3_nt: TGTGCCAGCAGCGTAGAGGCTAACCCCACAGGGGCGCTTTACTATGGCTACACCTTC

clone_size: NA
d_call: NA
v_call: TRBV28
j_call: TRBJ2-4
cdr3_aa: CASRGDPWPGRATEDIQYF
cdr3_nt: TGTGCCAGCAGGGGAGACCCGTGGCCCGGGCGGGCAACTGAAGACATTCAGTACTTC

clone_size: NA
d_call: NA
v_call: TRBV19
j_call: TRBJ2-2
cdr3_aa: CASSPRLVVNTGELFF
cdr3_nt: TGTGCCAGTAGCCCAAGACTAGTAGTTAACACCGGGGAGCTGTTTTTT

clone_size: NA
d_call: TRBD1
v_call: TRBV19
j_call: TRBJ2-1
cdr3_aa: CTSSLFGTVRANEQFF
cdr3_nt: TGTACCAGTAGTCTCTTTGGGACAGTAAGGGCCAATGAGCAGTTCTTC

clone_size: NA
d_call: TRBD1
v_call: TRBV5-1
j_call: TRBJ1-4
cdr3_aa: CASSRTGLSNEKLFF
cdr3_nt: TGCGCCAGCAGCAGGACAGGGTTGAGTAATGAAAAACTGTTTTTT

clone_size: NA
d_call: TRBD1
v_call: TRBV30
j_call: TRBJ2-1
cdr3_aa: CAWSVKQGLYNEQFF
cdr3_nt: TGTGCCTGGAGTGTAAAACAGGGGCTGTACAATGAGCAGTTCTTC

clone_size: NA
d_call: NA
v_call: TRBV6-5
j_call: TRBJ2-7
cdr3_aa: CASSYSRVGEQYF
cdr3_nt: TGTGCCAGCAGTTATAGTCGGGTTGGGGAGCAGTACTTC

clone_size: few
d_call: NA
v_call: TRBV2
j_call: TRBJ1-4
cdr3_aa: CASSVNRGATNEKLFF
cdr3_nt: TGTGCCAGCAGTGTCAATCGGGGGGCAACTAATGAAAAACTGTTTTTT

clone_size: NA
d_call: NA
v_call: TRBV6-1
j_call: TRBJ1-5
cdr3_aa: CASSVGQGNQPQHF
cdr3_nt: TGTGCCAGCAGTGTGGGGCAAGGCAATCAGCCCCAGCATTTT

clone_size: NA
d_call: NA
v_call: TRBV12-5
j_call: TRBJ1-1
cdr3_aa: CASGLIEGAEAFF
cdr3_nt: TGTGCTAGTGGTTTGATCGAGGGTGCTGAAGCTTTCTTT

clone_size: once
d_call: TRBD1
v_call: TRBV6-5
j_call: TRBJ1-6
cdr3_aa: CASSYGQANSPLHF
cdr3_nt: TGTGCCAGCAGTTACGGACAGGCAAATTCACCCCTCCACTTT

clone_size: NA
d_call: TRBD2
v_call: TRBV28
j_call: TRBJ2-1
cdr3_aa: CASSLGVGSGRWLTYNEQFF
cdr3_nt: TGTGCCAGCAGTTTAGGGGTAGGTAGCGGGAGGTGGTTAACCTACAATGAGCAGTTCTTC

clone_size: NA
d_call: TRBD1
v_call: TRBV10-3
j_call: TRBJ1-2
cdr3_aa: CAISDPGQGFYGYTF
cdr3_nt: TGTGCCATCAGTGACCCCGGACAGGGGTTCTATGGCTACACCTTC

clone_size: NA
d_call: NA
v_call: TRBV2
j_call: TRBJ1-5
cdr3_aa: CASSWGRVSNQPQHF
cdr3_nt: TGTGCCAGCAGTTGGGGGAGGGTAAGCAATCAGCCCCAGCATTTT

clone_size: NA
d_call: NA
v_call: TRBV7-9
j_call: TRBJ2-7
cdr3_aa: CASLDSIYSYEQYF
cdr3_nt: TGTGCCAGCCTAGATAGCATTTACTCCTACGAGCAGTACTTC

clone_size: NA
d_call: TRBD1
v_call: TRBV7-8
j_call: TRBJ2-5
cdr3_aa: CASSLDAGQGEETQYF
cdr3_nt: TGTGCCAGCAGCTTAGACGCAGGACAGGGGGAAGAGACCCAGTACTTC

clone_size: NA
d_call: TRBD1
v_call: TRBV7-9
j_call: TRBJ2-7
cdr3_aa: CSSSLVTGAYEQYF
cdr3_nt: TGTTCCAGCAGCTTAGTGACAGGGGCCTACGAGCAGTACTTC

clone_size: few
d_call: TRBD2
v_call: TRBV4-3
j_call: TRBJ2-7
cdr3_aa: CASSQDSGGSPIGEQYF
cdr3_nt: TGCGCCAGCAGCCAAGATTCTGGCGGGAGCCCTATAGGCGAGCAGTACTTC

clone_size: NA
d_call: TRBD2
v_call: TRBV5-1
j_call: TRBJ2-3
cdr3_aa: CASSLGLAGGTDTQYF
cdr3_nt: TGCGCCAGCAGCTTGGGGCTAGCGGGCGGCACAGATACGCAGTATTTT

clone_size: NA
d_call: NA
v_call: TRBV4-2
j_call: TRBJ2-7
cdr3_aa: CASSQEVFRGHEQYF
cdr3_nt: TGTGCCAGCAGCCAAGAGGTCTTCAGGGGTCACGAGCAGTACTTC

clone_size: NA
d_call: TRBD1
v_call: TRBV5-4
j_call: TRBJ2-3
cdr3_aa: CASSPWTGGTDTQYF
cdr3_nt: TGTGCCAGCAGCCCCTGGACAGGGGGCACAGATACGCAGTATTTT

clone_size: NA
d_call: NA
v_call: TRBV6-6
j_call: TRBJ2-3
cdr3_aa: CASRVGTGPTDTQYF
cdr3_nt: TGTGCCAGCAGGGTCGGCACAGGGCCCACAGATACGCAGTATTTT

clone_size: NA
d_call: NA
v_call: TRBV7-9
j_call: TRBJ2-7
cdr3_aa: CASSLKRQDSSYEQYF
cdr3_nt: TGTGCCAGCAGCCTCAAGCGGCAGGACAGCTCCTACGAGCAGTACTTC

clone_size: NA
d_call: TRBD1
v_call: TRBV4-3
j_call: TRBJ1-4
cdr3_aa: CASSQGLDRGFEKLFF
cdr3_nt: TGCGCCAGCAGCCAAGGGCTGGACAGGGGTTTTGAAAAACTGTTTTTT

clone_size: NA
d_call: NA
v_call: TRBV14
j_call: TRBJ2-7
cdr3_aa: CASSQDVSGLRQKGEQYF
cdr3_nt: TGTGCCAGCAGCCAAGACGTATCGGGTTTGAGACAGAAGGGCGAGCAGTACTTC

clone_size: NA
d_call: NA
v_call: TRBV4-1
j_call: TRBJ1-1
cdr3_aa: CASSPWFGRGTEAFF
cdr3_nt: TGCGCCAGCAGCCCGTGGTTCGGGAGGGGCACTGAAGCTTTCTTT

clone_size: NA
d_call: TRBD2
v_call: TRBV19
j_call: TRBJ2-7
cdr3_aa: CASSGLAGYEQYF
cdr3_nt: TGTGCCAGTAGTGGCCTAGCGGGATACGAGCAGTACTTC

clone_size: NA
d_call: TRBD2
v_call: TRBV5-1
j_call: TRBJ2-3
cdr3_aa: CASSLGGRGNTDTQYF
cdr3_nt: TGCGCCAGCAGCTTGGGTGGGCGGGGGAACACAGATACGCAGTATTTT

clone_size: NA
d_call: TRBD1
v_call: TRBV5-1
j_call: TRBJ2-3
cdr3_aa: CASSERGQFTDTQYF
cdr3_nt: TGCGCCAGCAGCGAAAGGGGACAGTTCACAGATACGCAGTATTTT

clone_size: NA
d_call: NA
v_call: TRBV5-1
j_call: TRBJ2-3
cdr3_aa: CASANSGGGGTQYF
cdr3_nt: TGCGCCAGCGCTAACTCCGGCGGGGGCGGTACGCAGTATTTT

clone_size: NA
d_call: TRBD2
v_call: TRBV28
j_call: TRBJ2-7
cdr3_aa: CASSRGTSGYEQYF
cdr3_nt: TGTGCCAGCAGTCGGGGGACTAGCGGTTACGAGCAGTACTTC

clone_size: NA
d_call: NA
v_call: TRBV25-1
j_call: TRBJ1-1
cdr3_aa: CASSVGAENTEAFF
cdr3_nt: TGTGCCAGCAGTGTTGGAGCCGAGAACACTGAAGCTTTCTTT

clone_size: NA
d_call: NA
v_call: TRBV6-5
j_call: TRBJ1-5
cdr3_aa: CASSRGPGPQHF
cdr3_nt: TGTGCCAGCTCTCGAGGCCCGGGGCCCCAGCATTTT

clone_size: NA
d_call: TRBD1
v_call: TRBV4-1
j_call: TRBJ1-4
cdr3_aa: CASTGTGEKLFF
cdr3_nt: TGCGCCAGCACCGGGACAGGAGAAAAACTGTTTTTT

clone_size: NA
d_call: NA
v_call: TRBV6-1
j_call: TRBJ2-7
cdr3_aa: CASSEALQDYEQYF
cdr3_nt: TGTGCCAGCAGTGAAGCTCTGCAGGACTACGAGCAGTACTTC

clone_size: NA
d_call: TRBD2
v_call: TRBV4-3
j_call: TRBJ2-7
cdr3_aa: CASSQRLAGGGSSYEQYF
cdr3_nt: TGCGCCAGCAGCCAACGACTAGCGGGAGGGGGAAGCTCCTACGAGCAGTACTTC

clone_size: NA
d_call: NA
v_call: TRBV15
j_call: TRBJ2-5
cdr3_aa: CATSRVEQGQETQYF
cdr3_nt: TGTGCCACCAGCAGAGTCGAACAGGGACAAGAGACCCAGTACTTC

clone_size: NA
d_call: TRBD1
v_call: TRBV5-1
j_call: TRBJ2-3
cdr3_aa: CASSLGQGDDTDTQYF
cdr3_nt: TGCGCCAGCAGCCTGGGTCAGGGGGACGACACAGATACGCAGTATTTT

clone_size: NA
d_call: NA
v_call: TRBV29-1
j_call: TRBJ2-7
cdr3_aa: CSVLRAYEQYF
cdr3_nt: TGCAGCGTTCTCCGAGCCTACGAGCAGTACTTC

clone_size: NA
d_call: NA
v_call: TRBV4-2
j_call: TRBJ2-2
cdr3_aa: CASSHRDSNTGELFF
cdr3_nt: TGTGCCAGCAGCCACCGGGACTCTAACACCGGGGAGCTGTTTTTT

clone_size: few
d_call: NA
v_call: TRBV13
j_call: TRBJ1-1
cdr3_aa: CASSERRFGDTEAFF
cdr3_nt: TGTGCCAGCAGCGAGCGACGGTTCGGGGACACTGAAGCTTTCTTT

clone_size: NA
d_call: TRBD2
v_call: TRBV7-2
j_call: TRBJ2-7
cdr3_aa: CASSQAGVGGYEQYF
cdr3_nt: TGTGCCAGCAGCCAAGCGGGAGTGGGGGGCTACGAGCAGTACTTC

clone_size: NA
d_call: NA
v_call: TRBV7-9
j_call: TRBJ2-5
cdr3_aa: CASSPQQYQETQYF
cdr3_nt: TGTGCCAGCAGCCCACAGCAGTACCAAGAGACCCAGTACTTC

clone_size: NA
d_call: NA
v_call: TRBV4-1
j_call: TRBJ1-3
cdr3_aa: CASSQDQRGLTGNTIYF
cdr3_nt: TGCGCCAGCAGCCAAGATCAACGGGGATTAACTGGAAACACCATATATTTT

clone_size: NA
d_call: NA
v_call: TRBV6-8
j_call: TRBJ2-7
cdr3_aa: CASSKTGNAHEQYF
cdr3_nt: TGTGCCAGCAGCAAAACAGGGAACGCCCACGAGCAGTACTTC

clone_size: NA
d_call: NA
v_call: TRBV2
j_call: TRBJ2-5
cdr3_aa: CASSPNPGSRETQYF
cdr3_nt: TGTGCCAGCAGCCCGAATCCCGGGAGTAGAGAGACCCAGTACTTC

clone_size: NA
d_call: NA
v_call: TRBV5-1
j_call: TRBJ2-7
cdr3_aa: CASSDTDYEQYF
cdr3_nt: TGCGCCAGCAGCGACACTGACTACGAGCAGTACTTC

clone_size: NA
d_call: NA
v_call: TRBV6-5
j_call: TRBJ1-6
cdr3_aa: CASSASSYNSPLHF
cdr3_nt: TGTGCCAGCAGTGCGAGCTCCTATAATTCACCCCTCCACTTT

clone_size: once
d_call: TRBD2
v_call: TRBV5-4
j_call: TRBJ2-1
cdr3_aa: CASTAGGPVNEQFF
cdr3_nt: TGTGCCAGCACCGCGGGGGGGCCTGTCAATGAGCAGTTCTTC

clone_size: NA
d_call: NA
v_call: TRBV7-8
j_call: TRBJ2-1
cdr3_aa: CASSLVGEGYNEQFF
cdr3_nt: TGTGCCAGCAGCTTAGTGGGAGAAGGTTACAATGAGCAGTTCTTC

clone_size: NA
d_call: NA
v_call: TRBV7-6
j_call: TRBJ1-6
cdr3_aa: CASSGGQRSPLHF
cdr3_nt: TGTGCCTCCTCCGGAGGTCAACGTTCACCCCTCCACTTT

clone_size: NA
d_call: TRBD1
v_call: TRBV5-1
j_call: TRBJ1-6
cdr3_aa: CASSEGQESSPLHF
cdr3_nt: TGCGCCAGCAGCGAGGGACAGGAAAGTTCACCCCTCCACTTT

clone_size: NA
d_call: TRBD1
v_call: TRBV7-9
j_call: TRBJ2-7
cdr3_aa: CSSSSWTGGHYEQYF
cdr3_nt: TGTTCCAGCAGCTCCTGGACAGGGGGGCACTACGAGCAGTACTTC

clone_size: NA
d_call: NA
v_call: TRBV10-3
j_call: TRBJ2-7
cdr3_aa: CAISERGEQYF
cdr3_nt: TGTGCCATCAGTGAAAGGGGTGAGCAGTACTTC

clone_size: few
d_call: TRBD1
v_call: TRBV7-6
j_call: TRBJ2-7
cdr3_aa: CASSPGTGSYDEQYF
cdr3_nt: TGTGCCAGCAGCCCGGGGACAGGTTCGTATGACGAGCAGTACTTC

clone_size: NA
d_call: TRBD2
v_call: TRBV7-9
j_call: TRBJ2-3
cdr3_aa: CASSSRARLAGGPTDTQYF
cdr3_nt: TGTGCCAGCAGCTCCCGAGCAAGATTGGCGGGAGGGCCAACCGATACGCAGTATTTT